This entry is about one T cell receptor (beta chain). Which antigen it targets is not known. No base quality values were provided; no much bigger clone lies one nucleotide off. This entry belongs to a study of T cells in Graves' hyperthyroidism and ophthalmopathy (dated by TCRdb to about 2019). For context, the study as a whole: Peripheral blood was sampled at the time of initial diagnosis, prior to any treatment. An independent validation cohort of about 19 hyperthyroidism patients and 15 or so patients who later progressed to ophthalmopathy tested prospective prediction of ophthalmopathy. A discovery cohort of 95 to 100 patients, roughly 43 with Graves' ophthalmopathy and more than 55 with stable Graves' hyperthyroidism, was used to find distinguishing TCR V-J signatures. Following sampling, methimazole starting at 30 mg daily was given to hyperthyroidism patients, and high-dose intravenous methylprednisolone was given to ophthalmopathy patients. Thyroid tissue and blood T-cell repertoires from several Graves' hyperthyroidism patients were also compared in the study. The 90 or so discovery patients were randomly split 7:3 into training and test sets. The paper describes TCR Vbeta CDR3 sequencing of 130 to 150 peripheral blood samples, made up of about 41 ophthalmopathy patients, approximately 76 hyperthyroidism patients and some 17 progressor patients.

In the ophthalmopathy patients, disease was moderately to severely active, with a Clinical Activity Score of 3 or more, a NOSPECS grade of 4 or more, and a duration of less than 3 months. Patients with uncontrolled infections, other autoimmune diseases, pregnancy or lactation were excluded. Diagnoses were established on the basis of clinical symptoms, serum thyroxine and TRAb, thyroid ultrasound, and orbital computed tomography. PBMCs were separated from roughly 10 ml of fresh peripheral blood using Ficoll-Paque density gradient centrifugation. Total RNA was extracted using Trizol reagent, and RNA quality was assessed on an Agilent 2100 Bioanalyzer. The trim is 0 bases for V and 5 bases for J, with a gap of 25 bases between the germline ends. The CDR3 starts with the cysteine, ends with the phenylalanine, and has 19 residues. Kept here is only the CDR3 DNA, which spans 57 bases and is read in frame from base 1. From the germline V gene (reference sequence), CDR1 is LGHDT and CDR2 is YNNKEL.

Overall study results and their limits: Ophthalmopathy was separated from stable hyperthyroidism by a 13 V-J signature model, with about 88% sensitivity and roughly 84% specificity obtained in cross-validation and 80%/75% obtained in testing. No statistical method was used to fix the sample size in advance, and group allocation was not hidden from the investigators. In validation, the model predicted progression to ophthalmopathy a median of roughly 6.1 months before onset, with about 64% sensitivity and more than 72% specificity. Blood samples also contained most of the expanded thyroid clonotypes (frequency above 0.001), which suggests that blood repertoires may reflect thyroid immune responses.

TCR beta CDR3 regions were amplified from RNA transcripts. For the first round of RT-PCR on the TCR CDR3, the HTBI primer set was used together with the Qiagen OneStep RT-PCR kit. A second multiplex PCR round built the libraries, followed by size selection and purification. Libraries were sequenced paired-end with 100 bp reads on an Illumina HiSeq2000. As for how the authors treated the data: SOAPnuke was used to process the raw data, with reads discarded if the reads contained adapters or uncalled bases, had a mean Phred below 15, or lacked an exact constant-primer or identifier match. COPE v1.2.5 was used to merge the high-quality paired reads, and each unique nucleotide sequence was defined as a clonotype. MiTCR v1.1 was used to align the clonotypes against IMGT TRBV, TRBD and TRBJ reference segments. Analysis was restricted to V-J combinations with a frequency above 0.0001, which covered approximately 99% of repertoires. A TCS score was defined as the ratio between F50 (clonal expansion) and ExV (chaos), using BLOSUM62-based TCRdist between CDR3 peptides within each V-J. Welch's t-statistics and random forest reduced around 550 V-J features to under 15, which were used in a naive Bayes classifier (R e1071). TCRdb itself trimmed the public reads at Q25 with fastp, ran MiXCR and retained productive beta chains. Rows matching on CDR3 protein sequence are summarized as one entry with the most common DNA and genes. These V and J calls originate from TCRdb's pipeline instead of the authors' own analysis. The sample table records 550,000 to 600,000 distinct CDR3 sequences; more than 13% of these occur just once. Jointly, the top ten make up about 7% of the sample.

The source material was blood. The receptor chain draws on TRBV3-1 and TRBJ2-5; perhaps TRBD1 is the D gene, with 6 bases matching. The clonotype comes from a woman aged 18-35 years with Graves' ophthalmopathy. The DNA is as follows: TGTGCCAGCAGCCAAGATTGGACAGAAGGCAGCTCGGATAGGGAGACCCAGTACTTC. It codes for CASSQDWTEGSSDRETQYF.